This TCR beta chain was captured by sequencing in a study of cytotoxic CD8 clonotypes in ibrutinib-treated CLL. Study in general: Once patients had received a median about twelve months of treatment, range 6 to 36, response samples were obtained.

T cells were sequenced at a targeted depth of 1 in 200,000 to 1 in 1 million. The data were produced by immunoSEQ multiplex PCR, yet TCRdb's version contains in-frame clones alone and is incomplete. The sample lists tens of thousands of clones, less than 90% occurring once. The table lists this clone with a count of one. Its target is unknown. CDR3 length: 15 amino acids. V dropped 7 bases and J dropped 0 bases, with 14 bases sitting between them. Germline values: CDR1 MNHEY, CDR2 SMNVEV (reference sequence). Study-level findings and limits: Sustained-remission and progressing patients were not sampled at matched times.

The sample was PBMCs, taken after 24 months of ibrutinib treatment. This TCR came from a human donor with chronic lymphocytic leukemia. The chain uses TRBV27 and TRBJ2-3; no clear D. The CDR3 nucleotides read TGTGCCAGCAAATTGGGTATAACTAGCACAGATACGCAGTATTTT. As protein: CASKLGITSTDTQYF.